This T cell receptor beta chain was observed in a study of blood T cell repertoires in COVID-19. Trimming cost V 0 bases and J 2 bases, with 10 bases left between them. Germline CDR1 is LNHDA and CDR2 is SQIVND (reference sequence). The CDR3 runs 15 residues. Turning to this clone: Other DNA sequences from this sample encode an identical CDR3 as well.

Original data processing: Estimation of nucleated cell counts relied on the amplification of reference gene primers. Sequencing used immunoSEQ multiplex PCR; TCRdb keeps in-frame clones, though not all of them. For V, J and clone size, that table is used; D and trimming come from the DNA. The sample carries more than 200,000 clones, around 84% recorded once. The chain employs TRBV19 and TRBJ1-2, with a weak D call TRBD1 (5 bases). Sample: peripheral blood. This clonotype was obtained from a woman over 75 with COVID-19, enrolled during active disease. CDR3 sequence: CASSIDREGNYGYTF. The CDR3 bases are TGTGCCAGTAGTATAGATAGGGAGGGGAACTATGGCTACACCTTC.